The sequence of this TCR beta chain was determined in a study of T cell responses to AZD1222 COVID-19 vaccine. With 6 bases clipped from V and 0 bases from J, the junction kept 8 bases outside the gene matches. The CDR3 loop spans 16 amino acids. In germline, CDR1 is SGHRS, CDR2 YFSETQ. Only in-frame clones appear in the TCRdb table, and some are missing; sequencing was by immunoSEQ multiplex PCR. Of around 140,000 clones in the sample, about 94% are singletons; the top ten hold 5.1%. About this clone: The antigen remains undetermined.

General study points: Spike-specific TCR depth and breadth grew after two AZD1222 doses. Spike-spanning, vaccine-associated CD4 TCRs were dominant at 160-218 and 743-854.

The material sequenced was peripheral blood, taken on day 0 of AZD1222 vaccination. The sequence was obtained from an adult in good health. The chain combines TRBV5-1 with TRBJ2-2; TRBD1 matches at 7 bases. CDR3 amino acids: CASNPGQLANTGELFF. Written as DNA, the CDR3 is TGCGCCAGCAATCCGGGACAGCTCGCGAACACCGGGGAGCTGTTTTTT.